This T cell receptor (beta chain) was sequenced for a study of cytomegalovirus exposure and HLA in healthy donors. At sampling all donors were nominally healthy, likely with unrecorded immune exposures. This CDR3 is built from 16 residues. V lost 3 bases to trimming and J lost 4 bases, with 18 bases between them. The germline V gene has CDR1 ENHRY and CDR2 SYGVKD. Vbeta (60) and Jbeta (13) primers were used in the PCR. Measured with immunoSEQ multiplex PCR; TCRdb has only the in-frame clones, and not every one. The table lists 130,000 or so clones, about 74% of them singletons. The TCR was taken from a man aged 35-49 years in good health and CMV-seropositive. Material for sequencing was PBMCs. The gene calls are TRBV10-3 and TRBJ1-2, with D unresolved. The CDR3, as DNA: TGTGCCATCAGTGACCTAAAAGGGAGCAGCGGCTATGGCTACACCTTC. Protein product: CAISDLKGSSGYGYTF.